Detailed here is one T cell receptor (beta chain). Its target is unknown. V was cut by 6 bases and J by 0 bases, with 9 bases left in between. The V gene's germline CDR1 is MDHEN and CDR2 SYDVKM. This CDR3 spans 14 amino acids. This sample was included in a study of cytomegalovirus exposure and HLA in healthy donors. PCR involved 60 Vbeta and 13 Jbeta primers. Sequenced by immunoSEQ multiplex PCR; TCRdb stores in-frame clones only, minus some. Of 65,000 or so clones listed, about 72% are singletons. Study-wide results and limits: The investigators catalogued 164 TCR beta chains as cytomegalovirus-associated. The authors later linked a missense DCLRE1C variant to TCR beta V- and J-gene trimming.

The specimen was PBMCs. This clonotype was sampled from a woman in her forties in good health and CMV-seropositive. The chain employs TRBV28 and TRBJ1-5; D is perhaps TRBD1 (6 bases). CDR3 coding DNA: TGTGCCAGCAGAATGACAGGTAGCAATCAGCCCCAGCATTTT. This codes for CASRMTGSNQPQHF.